The 32 T cell receptor beta chains in this list originate from one sample, sequenced in a study of cytomegalovirus exposure and HLA in healthy donors (dated by TCRdb to 2015 to 2018). The library was built by means of the immunoSEQ multiplex PCR assay. For the multiplex PCR, a mixture combining 60 forward primers for TCR Vbeta segments and 13 reverse primers for TCR Jbeta segments was used. Imported from immuneACCESS, the table was reduced by TCRdb to in-frame sequences with V and J called. These copies leave out some clones; in studies compared against another copy, an unresolved V gene accounts for under half, and the cause of the remainder is not known. This sample lists over 140,000 clones; 80% were detected once. Less than 3% of the sample belongs to the ten largest clones. Sequenced input: PBMCs. All receptors derive from a man in his fifties in good health and CMV-seronegative.

The gene calls are TRBV2 and TRBJ1-5; D not certain. The V and J ends lost 2 bases and 3 bases respectively, with 8 bases between them. This CDR3 has 14 residues. The germline V gene has CDR1 SNHLY and CDR2 FYNNEI. The CDR3 DNA reads as TGTGCCAGCAGTGAACAAGCTATCAATCAGCCCCAGCATTTT. This gives the protein CASSEQAINQPQHF.

The chain carries TRBV9 and TRBJ2-1, with unresolved D. V shed 3 bases and J shed 6 bases, with 16 bases lying between them. Germline V gives CDR1 SGDLS, CDR2 YYNGEE. The CDR3 consists of 15 residues. The CDR3 protein is CASSGFPAEVNEQFF. CDR3 DNA: TGTGCCAGCAGCGGATTTCCAGCTGAGGTCAATGAGCAGTTCTTC.

The V and J genes are TRBV5-1 and TRBJ2-3; 14 bases line up with TRBD2. The CDR3 spans 18 residues. V shed 4 bases and J 2 bases; nucleotides not matched to a gene: 9. The germline V gene has CDR1 SGHRS and CDR2 YFSETQ. CDR3 residues: CASSRYSGLAGATDTQYF. The CDR3 nucleotides read TGCGCCAGCAGCCGTTATTCGGGACTAGCGGGGGCCACAGATACGCAGTATTTT. The complete variable domain, with remaining parts taken from reference TRBV5-1 and TRBJ2-3, reads KAGVTQTPRYLIKTRGQQVTLSCSPISGHRSVSWYQQTPGQGLQFLFEYFSETQRNKGNFPGRFSGRQFSNSRSEMNVSTLELGDSALYLCASSRYSGLAGATDTQYFGPGTRLTVL.

The V gene is TRBV7-9, the J gene TRBJ1-5, with 7 positions matching TRBD1. There are 14 residues in the CDR3. V shed 5 bases and J 6 bases; nucleotides not matched to a gene: 7. In germline, CDR1 is SEHNR, CDR2 FQNEAQ (reference sequence). The CDR3 nucleotides are TGTGCCAGCAGCGGAGACAGGGCGGTTCAGCCCCAGCATTTT. Translating gives CASSGDRAVQPQHF.

V is TRBV12-5 and J is TRBJ2-7; 10 bases are a match to TRBD1. V gave up 5 bases and J gave up 6 bases; unmatched junction bases: 4. CDR1 is LGHNT, CDR2 FRNRAP, per germline. There are 13 residues in the CDR3. DNA for the CDR3: TGTGCTAGTGGTCCAGGACAGGGGGTCGAGCAGTACTTC. Residues: CASGPGQGVEQYF.

This clone was counted a few times. This chain uses TRBV29-1 with TRBJ1-1, with TRBD1 matching over 11 bases. V shed 5 bases, J shed 5 bases, and the junction held 7 bases outside the gene matches. The CDR3 spans 14 residues. Germline V gene lookup returns CDR1 SQVTM and CDR2 ANQGSEA. The CDR3 coding sequence is TGCAGCGTTCGGCGGGACAGGGGGGGGACTGAAGCTTTCTTT. Protein sequence: CSVRRDRGGTEAFF.

The gene calls are TRBV7-3 and TRBJ1-5; tentatively, D is TRBD1 (5 bases). V lost 5 bases, J lost 4 bases, and 9 bases lay in between. CDR3 length equals 13 residues. Per the germline V gene, CDR1 is SGHTA and CDR2 is FQGTGA. CDR3 residues: CASSLGPNQPQHF. Here the CDR3 DNA reads TGTGCCAGCAGCCTGGGGCCAAATCAGCCCCAGCATTTT.

The J gene is TRBJ2-2, the V gene TRBV2; 11 nucleotides align to TRBD1. CDR3 length equals 14 residues. The trim removed 6 bases at V and 3 bases at J, leaving 0 bases unmatched. CDR1 and CDR2 from the germline V gene are SNHLY and FYNNEI. The CDR3 DNA reads TGTGCCAGCAGGGGACAGGGGGACACCGGGGAGCTGTTTTTT. This codes for CASRGQGDTGELFF.

The chain has TRBV2 and TRBJ1-1; D unclear. The V gene's germline CDR1 is SNHLY and CDR2 FYNNEI. This CDR3 has 13 residues. The V gene lost 7 bases and the J gene lost 0 bases, with 9 bases spanning the gap. The CDR3 nucleotides are TGTGCCAGCACGGCAGGCATGAACACTGAAGCTTTCTTT. Translation gives CASTAGMNTEAFF.

The V and J genes are TRBV2 and TRBJ2-3; 11 nucleotides agree with TRBD2. J was trimmed by 3 bases and V by 5 bases; bases with no gene match: 4. CDR3 length: 15 amino acids. CDR1 is SNHLY, CDR2 FYNNEI, per germline. CDR3 nucleotides: TGTGCCAGCAGTCGCTGGACTAGCGGGACAGATACGCAGTATTTT. This sequence encodes CASSRWTSGTDTQYF.

CDR3 coding DNA: TGTGCCAGTAGTATGGACACCAATCAGCCCCAGCATTTT. It translates to CASSMDTNQPQHF. The chain carries TRBV19 and TRBJ1-5; D is perhaps TRBD1 (5 bases). The V gene lost 3 bases and the J gene lost 3 bases, with 6 bases spanning the gap. Germline assignment: CDR1 LNHDA and CDR2 SQIVND (reference sequence). The length of the CDR3 is 13 residues. The variable domain in full, completed from reference TRBV19 and TRBJ1-5, reads DGGITQSPKYLFRKEGQNVTLSCEQNLNHDAMYWYRQDPGQGLRLIYYSQIVNDFQKGDIAEGYSVSREKKESFPLTVTSAQKNPTAFYLCASSMDTNQPQHFGDGTRLSIL.

The chain employs TRBV30 and TRBJ1-2, with D maybe TRBD1 (5 bases). There are 13 residues in the CDR3. Germline CDR1 reads GTSNPN; CDR2 reads SVGIG (reference sequence). Trimming took off 8 bases at V and 6 bases at J, with 19 bases between the two ends. The CDR3 protein is CALSQGPGDGYTF. The CDR3 DNA follows: TGTGCCCTATCCCAGGGACCGGGGGATGGCTACACCTTC.

The chain couples TRBV7-2 to TRBJ1-2; 9 bases map to TRBD1. Trimming at V came to 5 bases and at J to 7 bases, leaving 5 bases not matched to a gene. The CDR3 covers 13 residues. CDR1 is SGHTA and CDR2 is FQGNSA in the germline V gene. CDR3 region: CASSIGTGFGYTF. The DNA for the CDR3 is TGTGCCAGCAGCATTGGGACAGGGTTTGGCTACACCTTC. The full variable domain, completed using reference TRBV7-2 and TRBJ1-2, is GAGVSQSPSNKVTEKGKDVELRCDPISGHTALYWYRQSLGQGLEFLIYFQGNSAPDKSGLPSDRFSAERTGGSVSTLTIQRTQQEDSAVYLCASSIGTGFGYTFGSGTRLTVV.

The J gene is TRBJ1-2, the V gene TRBV14; D unclear. Germline V gene sequence: CDR1 SGHDN, CDR2 FVKESK. V was clipped by 2 bases and J by 1 base, with 14 bases between them. CDR3 length: 16 residues. The CDR3 region is CASSQSPLPGNYGYTF. In DNA form, the CDR3 reads TGTGCCAGCAGCCAAAGTCCCCTCCCCGGTAACTATGGCTACACCTTC.

This sequence joins TRBV27 and TRBJ2-1, with D possibly matching TRBD1 (6 bases). Germline CDR1 MNHEY, CDR2 SMNVEV (reference sequence). The CDR3 runs to 15 residues. Trimming took 2 bases from V and 6 from J, leaving 14 bases between them. CDR3 residues: CASSLRPDRGNEQFF. Written as DNA, the CDR3 is TGTGCCAGCAGTTTACGACCGGACAGAGGCAATGAGCAGTTCTTC.

This chain links TRBV5-1 with TRBJ1-4, with D uncertain. V was cut by 0 bases and J by 0 bases, with 12 bases left in between. The CDR3 loop spans 17 amino acids. The germline V gene encodes CDR1 SGHRS and CDR2 YFSETQ. The DNA for the CDR3 is TGCGCCAGCAGCTTGGGTCCCAGATCTGCAACTAATGAAAAACTGTTTTTT. As protein: CASSLGPRSATNEKLFF.

The chain uses TRBV29-1 and TRBJ1-3; D is uncertain. Trimming took 4 bases from V and 0 from J, leaving 7 bases between them. Looked up from germline, CDR1 is SQVTM and CDR2 is ANQGSEA. The CDR3 spans 13 residues. The CDR3 nucleotides read TGCAGCGTTGCGGTTACCTCTGGAAACACCATATATTTT. Residues: CSVAVTSGNTIYF.

V usage is TRBV15 and J usage is TRBJ1-4; 10 nucleotides match TRBD1. With 3 bases clipped from V and 1 base from J, the junction kept 5 bases outside the gene matches. The germline gives CDR1 LNHNV, CDR2 YYDKDF (reference sequence). CDR3 length equals 17 residues. Here the CDR3 DNA reads TGTGCCACCAGCAGGGGACAGGGGAAAGAAACTAATGAAAAACTGTTTTTT. Its translation: CATSRGQGKETNEKLFF. The variable domain in full, with the rest retrieved from reference TRBV15 and TRBJ1-4, is DAMVIQNPRYQVTQFGKPVTLSCSQTLNHNVMYWYQQKSSQAPKLLFHYYDKDFNNEADTPDNFQSRRPNTSFCFLDIRSPGLGDTAMYLCATSRGQGKETNEKLFFGSGTQLSVL.

The rearrangement uses TRBV15 and TRBJ2-5; the D gene is possibly TRBD2 (6 bases). The germline gives CDR1 LNHNV, CDR2 YYDKDF (reference sequence). The CDR3 is 15 amino acids. Trimming removed 0 bases at V and 1 base at J, with 9 bases between. CDR3 DNA sequence: TGTGCCACCAGCAGAGATCGGGGGTTCCAAGAGACCCAGTACTTC. It yields the protein CATSRDRGFQETQYF.

The gene calls are TRBV7-9 and TRBJ1-4, with D tentatively TRBD1 (5 bases). The V end was cut by 4 bases, the J end by 0 bases, with 15 bases between. CDR3 size: 17 residues. Per the germline V gene, CDR1 is SEHNR and CDR2 is FQNEAQ (reference sequence). The CDR3 DNA reads TGTGCCAGCAGCTACCCAGGGTACAGTTCAACTAATGAAAAACTGTTTTTT. Amino acids: CASSYPGYSSTNEKLFF.

This sequence joins TRBV7-2 and TRBJ1-5; possibly TRBD1 for D (5 bases). Per the germline V gene, CDR1 is SGHTA and CDR2 is FQGNSA. This CDR3 contains 13 residues. The V end was cut by 5 bases, the J end by 11 bases, with 16 bases between. The CDR3 nucleotides are TGTGCCAGCAGCCGTCGCGACAGTGACGCCCAGCATTTT. It is translated as CASSRRDSDAQHF.

The chain uses TRBV7-9 and TRBJ2-5; 8 bases align to TRBD1. The germline V gene has CDR1 SEHNR and CDR2 FQNEAQ (reference sequence). The CDR3 is 17 residues long. V was clipped by 1 base and J by 2 bases; unmatched bases: 9. Written as DNA, the CDR3 is TGTGCCAGCAGCTTAGGTACCGGGACAGGACTACAAGAGACCCAGTACTTC. Its translation is CASSLGTGTGLQETQYF. The variable domain in full, completed from reference TRBV7-9 and TRBJ2-5, reads DTGVSQNPRHKITKRGQNVTFRCDPISEHNRLYWYRQTLGQGPEFLTYFQNEAQLEKSRLLSDRFSAERPKGSFSTLEIQRTEQGDSAMYLCASSLGTGTGLQETQYFGPGTRLLVL.

The chain carries TRBV10-1 and TRBJ2-7; 9 positions match TRBD1. CDR3 length: 16 amino acids. Germline V CDR1 and CDR2: WNHNN, SYGVQD (reference sequence). V was clipped by 2 bases and J by 7 bases; unmatched bases: 12. The chain's CDR3 is CASSEGGRQGEREQYF. CDR3 nucleotides: TGCGCCAGCAGTGAGGGGGGCAGACAGGGGGAGAGGGAGCAGTACTTC.

This sequence joins TRBV27 and TRBJ1-1; 7 bases fit TRBD1. Germline V gene data show CDR1 as MNHEY and CDR2 as SMNVEV (reference sequence). The J segment lost 1 base and the V segment lost 6 bases, leaving 11 bases of the junction unmatched. The CDR3 totals 16 residues. The CDR3, as DNA: TGTGCCAGCAGCCGAGGGACAGCGGCCCCGAACACTGAAGCTTTCTTT. This gives the protein CASSRGTAAPNTEAFF.

This clone was counted between two and nine times. J is TRBJ1-1 and V is TRBV6-6; TRBD1 is a possible D gene (5 bases). V dropped 6 bases and J dropped 7 bases, with 21 bases sitting between them. The CDR3 is made up of 15 amino acids. CDR1 MNHNY and CDR2 SVGAGI come from the germline V gene (reference sequence). The CDR3 is CASSHPSATGDEAFF. The CDR3 region has the DNA TGTGCCAGCAGCCACCCCTCCGCAACAGGAGATGAAGCTTTCTTT.

This clone has only a few counts. The chain is built from TRBV28 and TRBJ1-5; possibly TRBD1 for D (6 bases). V lost 7 bases, J lost 7 bases, and 14 bases lay in between. Germline assignment: CDR1 MDHEN and CDR2 SYDVKM. There are 13 residues in the CDR3. Here the CDR3 DNA reads TGTGCCAGCACCTCGGGGGGCGGACAGCCCCAGCATTTT. It codes for CASTSGGGQPQHF.

This chain links TRBV5-1 with TRBJ1-1; the match to TRBD1 covers 7 bases. The germline V gene has CDR1 SGHRS and CDR2 YFSETQ. This CDR3 has 13 residues. J gave up 0 bases and V 9 bases, and 5 bases lay outside the gene matches. The CDR3, as DNA: TGCGCCACCAAGACAGGGATGAACACTGAAGCTTTCTTT. It translates to CATKTGMNTEAFF. The full variable domain, in which reference TRBV5-1 and TRBJ1-1 provide the parts outside the CDR3, is KAGVTQTPRYLIKTRGQQVTLSCSPISGHRSVSWYQQTPGQGLQFLFEYFSETQRNKGNFPGRFSGRQFSNSRSEMNVSTLELGDSALYLCATKTGMNTEAFFGQGTRLTVV.

The V and J genes are TRBV11-2 and TRBJ2-7, with 7 positions matching TRBD2. This CDR3 contains 13 residues. J gave up 6 bases and V 1 base, and 3 bases lay outside the gene matches. The germline V gene has CDR1 SGHAT and CDR2 FQNNGV. The CDR3 DNA follows: TGTGCCAGCAGCTTAGTGCTAGCGGTCGAGCAGTACTTC. Residues: CASSLVLAVEQYF.

This rearrangement joins TRBV19 to TRBJ1-2; 8 positions match TRBD1. CDR1 is LNHDA, CDR2 SQIVND, per germline (reference sequence). The J segment lost 3 bases and the V segment lost 8 bases, leaving 2 bases of the junction unmatched. The CDR3 consists of 12 residues. The CDR3 DNA sequence: TGTGCCAGTTCGGACAGGGACTATGGCTACACCTTC. Translation gives CASSDRDYGYTF.

The rearrangement uses TRBV2 and TRBJ2-3, with D perhaps matching TRBD2 (5 bases). The CDR3 consists of 13 residues. Germline V gene sequence: CDR1 SNHLY, CDR2 FYNNEI. Trimming shortened V by 7 bases and J by 4 bases, and 12 bases separated the two germline ends. The CDR3 coding sequence is TGTGCCAGCAACCCGGGATGGGCAGATACGCAGTATTTT. Its translation is CASNPGWADTQYF.

The chain employs TRBV10-1 and TRBJ1-1, with unresolved D. CDR3 length: 14 amino acids. CDR1 WNHNN and CDR2 SYGVQD come from the germline V gene (reference sequence). Trimming cost V 5 bases and J 4 bases, with 14 bases left between them. The DNA for the CDR3 is TGCGCCAGCAGTTCCTCGCAGGTGGTCACTGAAGCTTTCTTT. It codes for CASSSSQVVTEAFF.

The CDR3 loop is CASSFEGGPGETQYF. For the CDR3, the DNA is TGTGCCAGCAGCTTTGAAGGGGGTCCAGGGGAGACCCAGTACTTC. The chain joins TRBV7-9 to TRBJ2-5, with D maybe TRBD1 (6 bases). V was cut by 3 bases and J by 5 bases, with 16 bases left in between. The germline V gene encodes CDR1 SEHNR and CDR2 FQNEAQ (reference sequence). The CDR3 is 15 amino acids.